This TCR beta chain was recorded in a study of blood T cell repertoires in COVID-19. Study background: The United States, Italy and Spain supplied acute and convalescent COVID-19 samples. T cells, B-cell-depleted T cells, or PBMCs provided the cDNA or gDNA that served as material.

In the authors' workflow: How many nucleated cells were present was estimated from reference gene primer amplification. Assay: immunoSEQ multiplex PCR; the TCRdb copy retains only in-frame clones and omits some. Clone size and V and J calls were adopted from that table, with D and trimming inferred from the DNA. Seen here are around 100,000 clones, 70% to 90% observed once, and the top ten hold around an eighth. This CDR3 contains 13 residues. V was cut by 7 bases and J by 7 bases, with 13 bases left in between. CDR1 is LNHDA, CDR2 SQIVND, per germline (reference sequence). J is TRBJ2-2 and V is TRBV19, with D unresolved. The receptor's source is a man aged 50 or older with active or convalescent COVID-19. Input material: peripheral blood. As DNA, the CDR3 is TGTGCCAGTACCAATCGCGGCGACGGGGAGCTGTTTTTT. This sequence encodes CASTNRGDGELFF.